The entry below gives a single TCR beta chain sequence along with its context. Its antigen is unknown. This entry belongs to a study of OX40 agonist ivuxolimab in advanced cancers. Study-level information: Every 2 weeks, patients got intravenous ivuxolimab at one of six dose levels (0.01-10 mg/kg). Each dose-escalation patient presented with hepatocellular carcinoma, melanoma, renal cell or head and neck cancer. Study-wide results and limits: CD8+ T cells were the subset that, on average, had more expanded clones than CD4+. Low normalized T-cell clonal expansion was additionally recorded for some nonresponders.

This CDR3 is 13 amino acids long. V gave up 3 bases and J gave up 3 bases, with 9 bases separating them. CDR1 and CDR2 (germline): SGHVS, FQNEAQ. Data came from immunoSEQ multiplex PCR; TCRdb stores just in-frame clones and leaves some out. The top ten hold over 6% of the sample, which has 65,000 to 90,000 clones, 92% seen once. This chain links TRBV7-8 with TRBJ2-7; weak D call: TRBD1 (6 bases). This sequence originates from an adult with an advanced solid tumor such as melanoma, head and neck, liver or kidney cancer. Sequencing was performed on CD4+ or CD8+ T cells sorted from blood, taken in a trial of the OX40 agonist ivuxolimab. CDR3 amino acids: CASSFGQSYEQYF. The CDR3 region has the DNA TGTGCCAGCAGCTTTGGACAGAGCTACGAGCAGTACTTC.